This T cell receptor beta chain was captured in a study of T-cell memory formation after mild COVID-19. Study results and limitations: Contracting clones from day 15 to 85 showed balanced CD4/CD8; later expanders favored CD4+. The authors did not confirm SARS-CoV-2 specificity of second-wave clones peaking day 37.

Germline-derived CDR1 and CDR2 are SGHTA and FQGNSA. There are 14 residues in the CDR3. V was clipped by 10 bases and J by 4 bases; unmatched bases: 9. TCRdb recomputed calls from the 5' RACE reads with MiXCR, one row per CDR3 protein. The sample has a few hundred thousand distinct CDR3 sequences, 15% to 20% seen once. This clonotype occurred a few times. Its specificity is unknown. Source material: PBMCs or a T cell subset sorted from them (not recorded which). The sequence came from a man younger than 35 who had mild COVID-19 (a few samples of this study predate the infection). Cell type and time point are not known. The rearrangement links TRBV7-2 to TRBJ2-7; 11 bases map to TRBD1. The CDR3 nucleotides are TGTGCCACCAAAGGGACAGGGGGTTTGTACGAGCAGTACTTC. Residues: CATKGTGGLYEQYF.